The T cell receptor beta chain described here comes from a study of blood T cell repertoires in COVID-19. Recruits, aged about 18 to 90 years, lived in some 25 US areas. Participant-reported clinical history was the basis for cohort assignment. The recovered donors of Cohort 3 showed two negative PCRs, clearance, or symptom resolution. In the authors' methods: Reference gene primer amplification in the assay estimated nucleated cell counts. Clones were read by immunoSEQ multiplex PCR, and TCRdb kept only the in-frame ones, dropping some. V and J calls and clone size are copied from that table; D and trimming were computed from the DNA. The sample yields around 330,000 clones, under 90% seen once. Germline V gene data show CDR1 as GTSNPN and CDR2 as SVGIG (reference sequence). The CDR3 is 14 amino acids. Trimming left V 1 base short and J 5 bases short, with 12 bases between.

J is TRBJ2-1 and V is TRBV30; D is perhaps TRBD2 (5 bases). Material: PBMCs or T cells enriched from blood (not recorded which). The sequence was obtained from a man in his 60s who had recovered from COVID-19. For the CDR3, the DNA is TGTGCCTGGAGTGCCGGGGTCGGGGACAATGAGCAGTTCTTC. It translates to CAWSAGVGDNEQFF.